The 21 T cell receptor beta chains presented below share a single source sample, sequenced in a study of cytomegalovirus exposure and HLA in healthy donors. A multiplex PCR was run with 60 Vbeta primers and 13 Jbeta primers. The table came from immunoSEQ multiplex PCR; TCRdb's copy has only in-frame clones and leaves some out. This sample has 90,000 to 120,000 clones, with about 79% found just once. Sequencing was done on a sample of PBMCs. The receptors were gathered from a woman between 18 and 30 years old in good health and CMV-seronegative.

The V and J genes are TRBV6-6 and TRBJ2-7; 7 nucleotides align to TRBD1. The germline gives CDR1 MNHNY, CDR2 SVGAGI (reference sequence). This CDR3 comprises 15 residues. V lost 4 bases, J lost 7 bases, and 13 bases stayed unmatched. The CDR3 DNA is TGTGCCAGCAGTTTCATCACAGGGGACGTGGGTGAGCAGTACTTC. The encoded protein is CASSFITGDVGEQYF.

This chain's CDR3 is CASSLTPKSGRAPDTQYF. CDR3 sequence (DNA): TGTGCCAGCAGCTTAACGCCGAAGAGCGGGAGGGCCCCAGATACGCAGTATTTT. The J gene is TRBJ2-3, the V gene TRBV7-3, with 10 positions matching TRBD2. Trimming took 0 bases from V and 4 from J; bases not matched to a gene: 10. This CDR3 region has 18 residues. Germline V gene data show CDR1 as SGHTA and CDR2 as FQGTGA.

The chain uses TRBV9 and TRBJ2-3, with 14 bases identical to TRBD2. V dropped 6 bases and J dropped 10; count of bases not matched to a gene: 4. CDR1 is SGDLS and CDR2 is YYNGEE in the germline V gene. This CDR3 spans 13 amino acids. Here the CDR3 DNA reads TGTGCCAGCAAGCCGGGACTAGCGGGGGCGCAGTATTTT. It specifies CASKPGLAGAQYF.

The chain employs TRBV4-2 and TRBJ2-7, with TRBD2 matching 13 bases. The CDR3 covers 14 residues. Germline CDR1 LGHNA, CDR2 YNFKEQ. J was trimmed by 5 bases and V by 4 bases; bases with no gene match: 2. The CDR3 region has the DNA TGTGCCAGCAGCCTACTAGCGGGAGGGGACGAGCAGTACTTC. As protein: CASSLLAGGDEQYF.

The chain joins TRBV7-8 to TRBJ1-5; D remains ambiguous. The CDR3 has 14 residues. V lost 2 bases and J 4 bases, leaving 9 bases between the germline ends. CDR1 is SGHVS, CDR2 FQNEAQ, per germline. CDR3 nucleotides: TGTGCCAGCAGCTTATTCGCTGAGAATCAGCCCCAGCATTTT. This sequence encodes CASSLFAENQPQHF.

This rearrangement joins TRBV29-1 to TRBJ2-5; 9 bases fit TRBD2. Germline CDR1 and CDR2: SQVTM and ANQGSEA. V was clipped by 6 bases and J by 4 bases; unmatched bases: 3. The CDR3 contains 12 residues. The CDR3 sequence: CSVLSGGETQYF. The CDR3 DNA follows: TGCAGCGTCCTTAGCGGGGGAGAGACCCAGTACTTC.

This clone was counted a few times. The junction departs from the called germline gene at one end, perhaps through a read error. The chain couples TRBV7-9 to TRBJ2-2; 7 bases agree with TRBD2. CDR3 length: 15 amino acids. The germline V gene has CDR1 SEHNR and CDR2 FQNEAQ (reference sequence). The CDR3 here is CSSSFTGRGAGELFF. The DNA of the CDR3 is TGTTCCAGCAGCTTTACGGGTCGGGGGGCCGGGGAGCTGTTTTTT.

Turning to this clone: At one end, the junction sequence differs from germline, possibly due to a read error. The chain links TRBV7-7 to TRBJ1-5; maybe TRBD1 (6 bases). The CDR3 covers 17 residues. Germline V lookup: CDR1 SSHAT, CDR2 FNYEAQ (reference sequence). CDR3 nucleotides: TGTGCTAGCACCTCAAGGTTGGCAGGGGAAGGCAATCAGCCCCAGCATTTT. This sequence encodes CASTSRLAGEGNQPQHF.

The chain carries TRBV28 and TRBJ1-5; D is uncertain. Germline assignment: CDR1 MDHEN and CDR2 SYDVKM. The CDR3 is made up of 14 amino acids. V was clipped by 5 bases and J by 0 bases, with 8 bases between them. This chain's CDR3 is CASSGPISNQPQHF. The CDR3 DNA is TGTGCCAGCAGTGGGCCGATTAGCAATCAGCCCCAGCATTTT.

The chain employs TRBV2 and TRBJ2-7, with D uncertain. Per the germline V gene, CDR1 is SNHLY and CDR2 is FYNNEI. Trimming pared 7 bases from V and 7 bases from J, leaving 11 bases between. The CDR3 spans 11 residues. This chain's CDR3 is CASTEYLEQYF. The CDR3, as DNA: TGTGCCAGCACCGAGTATCTTGAGCAGTACTTC. The whole variable domain, filled in from reference TRBV2 and TRBJ2-7, reads EPEVTQTPSHQVTQMGQEVILRCVPISNHLYFYWYRQILGQKVEFLVSFYNNEISEKSEIFDDQFSVERPDGSNFTLKIRSTKLEDSAMYFCASTEYLEQYFGPGTRLTVT.

The chain couples TRBV7-2 to TRBJ2-6; 7 bases are shared with TRBD2. Germline V lookup: CDR1 SGHTA, CDR2 FQGNSA. The length of the CDR3 is 18 residues. The trim removed 0 bases at V and 0 bases at J, leaving 5 bases unmatched. CDR3 coding DNA: TGTGCCAGCAGCTTAGCGCTATCTAGCGGCTCTGGGGCCAACGTCCTGACTTTC. Its protein product is CASSLALSSGSGANVLTF.

The chain has TRBV7-9 and TRBJ2-2; D unresolved. CDR3 length: 12 residues. The germline CDR1 and CDR2 sequences are SEHNR and FQNEAQ (reference sequence). The CDR3 reads CAVVSNTGELFF. The DNA for the CDR3 is TGTGCTGTAGTATCGAACACCGGGGAGCTGTTTTTT.

This CDR3 reads CASSIGRLTEQFF. CDR3 nucleotide sequence: TGTGCCAGTAGTATAGGTCGACTAACTGAGCAGTTCTTC. The rearrangement links TRBV19 to TRBJ2-1; a possible D gene is TRBD2 (5 bases). Germline V gene lookup returns CDR1 LNHDA and CDR2 SQIVND (reference sequence). V was pared by 1 base and J by 9 bases, with 10 bases between. The CDR3 covers 13 residues.

A few counts support this clone. This chain links TRBV6-4 with TRBJ2-3, with D possibly TRBD2 on 6 matching bases. CDR1 and CDR2 (germline): MRHNA, SNTAGT. The CDR3 length is 14 residues. V was cut by 4 bases and J by 2 bases, with 10 bases left in between. This CDR3 is CASSGGDTTDTQYF. The CDR3 nucleotides read TGTGCCAGCAGTGGCGGGGATACCACAGATACGCAGTATTTT.

This clone came up a few times. The chain employs TRBV7-2 and TRBJ2-7; TRBD1 is a possible D gene (6 bases). This CDR3 has 17 amino acids. Germline V lookup: CDR1 SGHTA, CDR2 FQGNSA. Deletions cut 0 bases from V and 6 bases from J, with 21 bases between. The chain's CDR3 is CASSLAPTGTPLGEQYF. In DNA form, the CDR3 reads TGTGCCAGCAGCTTAGCACCGACAGGCACCCCCCTTGGCGAGCAGTACTTC.

The rearrangement links TRBV18 to TRBJ2-1; D possibly corresponds to TRBD1 (6 bases). CDR3 length: 16 amino acids. V lost 2 bases, J lost 7 bases, and 18 bases lay in between. Germline V CDR1 and CDR2: KGHSH, LQKENI. The CDR3 reads CASSPLIEFRGNEQFF. CDR3 nucleotides: TGTGCCAGCTCACCATTAATAGAGTTTAGGGGGAATGAGCAGTTCTTC.

This clone was observed a few times. The J gene is TRBJ2-1, the V gene TRBV6-6; TRBD2 matches at 9 bases. Trimming took 3 bases from V and 7 from J; bases not matched to a gene: 10. Germline CDR1 is MNHNY and CDR2 is SVGAGI (reference sequence). This CDR3 has 16 amino acids. The CDR3 DNA reads as TGTGCCAGCAGTTATTCCGGGACTAGCTCGGTTAATGAGCAGTTCTTC. Its translation: CASSYSGTSSVNEQFF.

This chain links TRBV5-4 with TRBJ2-7, with 9 bases matching TRBD1. CDR3 length equals 15 residues. The trim removed 0 bases at V and 4 bases at J, leaving 5 bases unmatched. Germline CDR1 reads SGHNT; CDR2 reads YYREEE (reference sequence). For the CDR3, the DNA is TGTGCCAGCAGCTTGGATCTGGGACAGGGTTACGAGCAGTACTTC. This encodes CASSLDLGQGYEQYF. Complete variable domain (other parts from reference TRBV5-4 and TRBJ2-7): ETGVTQSPTHLIKTRGQQVTLRCSSQSGHNTVSWYQQALGQGPQFIFQYYREEENGRGNFPPRFSGLQFPNYSSELNVNALELDDSALYLCASSLDLGQGYEQYFGPGTRLTVT.

Comments on this clone: The sample has other DNA sequences that encode this CDR3 too. The chain employs TRBV27 and TRBJ2-2; no definite D call. The germline V and J ends were trimmed by 4 bases and 3 bases, with 3 bases remaining between them. The germline V gene encodes CDR1 MNHEY and CDR2 SMNVEV (reference sequence). CDR3 size: 12 residues. The CDR3 reads CASSSYTGELFF. CDR3 bases: TGTGCCAGCAGTTCGTACACCGGGGAGCTGTTTTTT.

As regards this clone: One junction end does not reproduce the germline sequence, and a read error may be involved. The rearrangement links TRBV7-9 to TRBJ1-2; TRBD1 agrees at 9 bases. The CDR3 length is 19 residues. Germline lookup yields CDR1 SEHNR and CDR2 FQNEAQ (reference sequence). The CDR3 bases are TGTTCCAGCAGCCCAATCACCCGGGACAGGGCCTTTACAAACTATGGCTACACCTTC. Protein sequence: CSSSPITRDRAFTNYGYTF.

The V call is TRBV7-6, the J call TRBJ1-6; unclear D gene. The CDR3 contains 15 residues. V shed 1 base and J shed 7 bases, with 11 bases lying between them. The germline V gene encodes CDR1 SGHVS and CDR2 FNYEAQ. The DNA for the CDR3 is TGTGCCAGCAGCTTAGGTCCCGGAGAGAATTCACCCCTCCACTTT. This translates into CASSLGPGENSPLHF.